This entry describes one TCR beta chain. Its matching antigen is unknown. Production of TCR cDNA was by 5'RACE template switching, which also added a universal primer site and UMIs. TCRdb re-called the 5' RACE reads with MiXCR, one entry per CDR3 protein. In the table there are just under 600,000 distinct CDR3 sequences, about 13% of which are singletons. The length of the CDR3 is 12 residues. CDR1 is SGHTA and CDR2 is FQGNSA in the germline V gene. Trimming stripped 1 base from V and 8 bases from J, with 7 bases between. The data stem from a study of T cells after yellow fever vaccination. In the study overall: Preparation of the low-cell-number fractions used SMART-Seq v4 Ultra Low Input. Study conclusions and caveats: In FACS-sorted repertoires, abundant clonotypes from the bulk population could appear as contaminants. Once the booster was given, most primary-vaccination clones reappeared, at 95% to 98% for CD4 and 88% for CD8.

The receptor was derived from a man younger than 40 who received the YFV17D yellow fever vaccine. The sample consisted of PBMCs, taken on the day of the yellow fever booster vaccination. The V call is TRBV7-2, the J call TRBJ2-3; D call uncertain. CDR3 region: CASSLDSATQYF. In DNA form, the CDR3 reads TGTGCCAGCAGCTTAGACTCCGCTACGCAGTATTTT.